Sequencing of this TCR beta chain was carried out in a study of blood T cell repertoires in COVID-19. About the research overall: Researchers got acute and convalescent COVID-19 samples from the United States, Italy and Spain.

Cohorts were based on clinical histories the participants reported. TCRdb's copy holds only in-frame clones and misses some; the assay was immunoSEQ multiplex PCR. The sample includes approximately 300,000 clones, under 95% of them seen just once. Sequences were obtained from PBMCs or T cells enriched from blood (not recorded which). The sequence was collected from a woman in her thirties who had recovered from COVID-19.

CDR3 DNA sequence: TGTGCCAGTAGTAGGGGGCGAGACACTGAAGCTTTCTTT. Translated, it gives CASSRGRDTEAFF. The chain joins TRBV2 to TRBJ1-1; TRBD1 agrees at 7 bases. There are 13 residues in the CDR3. V lost 9 bases and J lost 3; bases outside the gene matches: 7. In germline, CDR1 is SNHLY, CDR2 FYNNEI. The whole variable domain, filled in from reference TRBV2 and TRBJ1-1, reads EPEVTQTPSHQVTQMGQEVILRCVPISNHLYFYWYRQILGQKVEFLVSFYNNEISEKSEIFDDQFSVERPDGSNFTLKIRSTKLEDSAMYFCASSRGRDTEAFFGQGTRLTVV.